This T cell receptor (beta chain) was profiled in a study of T-cell memory formation after mild COVID-19. Overall study context: Clustering of TCRs was largely donor specific. Study-wide findings and caveats: The appearance of some responding clones in pre-infection memory suggested that cross-reactive memory joined. Contracting clones from day 15 to 85 had balanced CD4/CD8; later expanders favoured CD4+.

TCRdb independently ran MiXCR on the 5' RACE reads; one entry per CDR3 protein. Among about 150,000 distinct CDR3 sequences listed, about a fifth were seen once. Comments on this clonotype: Antigen unknown.

The CDR3 is made up of 20 amino acids. The sample was PBMCs or a T cell subset sorted from them (not recorded which). This sequence was found in an adult woman who had mild COVID-19 (a few samples of this study predate the infection). Cell type and time point are not known. This chain joins TRBV21-1 and TRBJ1-5; TRBD1, the table's D call, lacks a check against the DNA. TRBV21-1 is annotated as a pseudogene. The CDR3 DNA sequence: TGTGCCAGCAGCAAGCGCGACCGGGACACACATTTCTATAGCAATCAGCCCCAGCATTTT. As protein: CASSKRDRDTHFYSNQPQHF.